Given below is one T cell receptor (beta chain) in context. Its antigen is unidentified. Trimming removed 4 bases from V and 0 bases from J, with 10 bases in between. The V gene's germline CDR1 is SEHNR and CDR2 FQNEAQ (reference sequence). CDR3 length: 15 residues. Method: immunoSEQ multiplex PCR; TCRdb's copy keeps in-frame clones and lacks some. This table has roughly 120,000 clones, 70% to 90% appearing once. As for time point: blood 2 weeks post-SBRT. This sample's treatment: 15 Gy SBRT to primary tumor, nephrectomy 4 weeks later. The data were taken from a study of radiation and T cells in renal cell carcinoma. Across the study: Nephrectomy followed 15 Gy stereotactic body radiation by 4 weeks.

Study conclusions and caveats: Baseline intratumoral clonotype presence is unknown without pretreatment biopsies.

The chain is built from TRBV7-9 and TRBJ1-3; D gene unclear. The source was blood, collected from a patient whose treatment included radiotherapy and nephrectomy. The receptor was isolated from a woman aged 60 to 75 with renal cell carcinoma. This chain's CDR3 is CASSYGGSSGNTIYF. The CDR3 coding sequence is TGTGCCAGCAGCTACGGCGGATCCTCTGGAAACACCATATATTTT.